The 9 T cell receptor beta chains below were found in one sample sequenced in a study of identifying expanded T cells in peripheral blood. This table comes from immunoSEQ multiplex PCR, and its TCRdb copy is limited to in-frame clones, with some not included. In the table there are over 100,000 clones, about 85% of which are singletons. Sequencing input: blood. The receptors here all came from a person aged 18 to 75 in good health.

This chain links TRBV4-1 with TRBJ2-7, with D unresolved. Deletions cut 2 bases from V and 6 bases from J, with 14 bases between. The CDR3 runs to 14 residues. Germline V gene data show CDR1 as MGHRA and CDR2 as YSYEKL. CDR3 region: CASSQRSDGSEQYF. CDR3 nucleotide sequence: TGCGCCAGCAGCCAACGGAGCGACGGTAGCGAGCAGTACTTC.

The genes are TRBV30 and TRBJ2-5; D possibly corresponds to TRBD1 (5 bases). The CDR3 sequence is 15 residues long. Germline V CDR1 and CDR2: GTSNPN, SVGIG (reference sequence). V was clipped by 3 bases and J by 1 base, with 15 bases between them. The CDR3 here is CAWRVPGSGQETQYF. The CDR3 DNA follows: TGTGCCTGGAGAGTCCCAGGGTCAGGCCAAGAGACCCAGTACTTC.

This clone has a handful of counts. V gene TRBV2 combines with J gene TRBJ1-6; 11 bases map to TRBD1. Germline CDR1 SNHLY, CDR2 FYNNEI. This CDR3 region has 14 residues. The ends lost 7 bases at V and 8 bases at J; junction bases unmatched: 4. CDR3 nucleotides: TGTGCCAGCAATAGGGGACAGGGGGATTCACCCCTCCACTTT. Encoded protein: CASNRGQGDSPLHF.

The chain joins TRBV10-3 to TRBJ1-2; weak D call: TRBD1 (5 bases). Germline-derived CDR1 and CDR2 are ENHRY and SYGVKD. The CDR3 contains 13 residues. V was pared by 8 bases and J by 0 bases, with 10 bases between. This chain's CDR3 is CAIATAPNYGYTF. The CDR3 DNA sequence: TGTGCCATCGCGACAGCTCCTAACTATGGCTACACCTTC.

V usage is TRBV2 and J usage is TRBJ2-5; D assignment may be TRBD1 or TRBD2 (6 bases each). Germline V CDR1 and CDR2: SNHLY, FYNNEI. V gave up 0 bases and J gave up 6 bases, with 20 bases separating them. There are 17 residues in the CDR3. CDR3 sequence: CASSEAEGGTGKKTQYF. CDR3 DNA sequence: TGTGCCAGCAGTGAAGCGGAGGGGGGCACAGGGAAGAAGACCCAGTACTTC.

This clone has just one count. This chain connects TRBV2 to TRBJ2-7; tentatively, D is TRBD2 (6 bases). The CDR3 length is 15 residues. CDR1 is SNHLY and CDR2 is FYNNEI in the germline V gene. V shed 7 bases and J shed 5 bases, with 21 bases lying between them. The CDR3 here is CASTWDAPRGDEQYF. DNA of the CDR3: TGTGCCAGCACCTGGGACGCCCCTCGCGGGGACGAGCAGTACTTC.

This clone was counted once. The chain carries TRBV29-1 and TRBJ2-1; unclear D gene. CDR3 length: 12 residues. Trimming pared 0 bases from V and 6 bases from J, leaving 6 bases between. Germline V lookup: CDR1 SQVTM, CDR2 ANQGSEA. The CDR3 sequence: CSVEEGSNEQFF. The CDR3 DNA follows: TGCAGCGTTGAAGAGGGCAGCAATGAGCAGTTCTTC.

The chain links TRBV11-1 to TRBJ2-2; either TRBD1 or TRBD2 may supply D (6 bases each). Trimming stripped 5 bases from V and 7 bases from J, with 17 bases between. Germline V CDR1 and CDR2: SGHAT, FQDESV (reference sequence). CDR3 length: 15 residues. Written as DNA, the CDR3 is TGTGCCAGCAGCCGCACGGGGGCGGTTGGCGGGGAGCTGTTTTTT. Translation: CASSRTGAVGGELFF.

The V call is TRBV29-1, the J call TRBJ2-3; perhaps D is TRBD1 or TRBD2 (7 bases each). The CDR3 has 14 amino acids. Trimming stripped 2 bases from V and 6 bases from J, with 15 bases between. CDR1 is SQVTM, CDR2 ANQGSEA, per germline. CDR3 DNA: TGCAGCGTTGAAAGGGCAGGGGGGGCTGATACGCAGTATTTT. Protein product: CSVERAGGADTQYF.